Shown below are 10 T cell receptor beta chains from a single sample sequenced in a study of T cells in Graves' hyperthyroidism and ophthalmopathy. The CDR3 regions of TCR beta were amplified from RNA transcripts. RT-PCR in the first round (using the HTBI primer set) targeted the TCR CDR3. One entry per CDR3 protein, called by TCRdb with MiXCR from the multiplex PCR reads. The sample yields 500,000 to 600,000 distinct CDR3 sequences, around 17% seen once. The sample was blood. These receptors all come from a woman aged 18-29 years with Graves' hyperthyroidism.

This clonotype was recorded a few times. This sequence joins TRBV2 and TRBJ2-6, with a weak D call TRBD1 (5 bases). The germline gives CDR1 SNHLY, CDR2 FYNNEI. V was shortened by 4 bases and J by 2 bases, with 12 bases between the two germline ends. This CDR3 has 16 amino acids. CDR3 residues: CASSGGEPTGANVLTF. The CDR3 nucleotides are TGTGCCAGCAGTGGGGGCGAGCCCACTGGGGCCAACGTCCTGACTTTC.

This clonotype occurred many times. The rearrangement links TRBV5-1 to TRBJ2-7, with TRBD2 matching over 7 bases. Trimming removed 4 bases from V and 3 bases from J; junction bases left unmatched: 4. This CDR3 has 13 amino acids. Germline values: CDR1 SGHRS, CDR2 YFSETQ. CDR3 amino acids: CASSGGGYYEQYF. In DNA form, the CDR3 reads TGCGCCAGCAGCGGCGGGGGTTACTACGAGCAGTACTTC. Filled out from reference TRBV5-1 and TRBJ2-7, the complete variable domain reads KAGVTQTPRYLIKTRGQQVTLSCSPISGHRSVSWYQQTPGQGLQFLFEYFSETQRNKGNFPGRFSGRQFSNSRSEMNVSTLELGDSALYLCASSGGGYYEQYFGPGTRLTVT.

This clonotype was picked up many times. The J gene is TRBJ1-1, the V gene TRBV12-3 or TRBV12-4; 8 bases line up with TRBD1. The CDR3 sequence is 13 residues long. J gave up 8 bases and V 6 bases, and 8 bases lay outside the gene matches. CDR3 loop: CASRDRAPSEAFF. As DNA, the CDR3 is TGTGCCAGCAGGGACAGGGCTCCATCCGAAGCTTTCTTT.

The rearrangement links TRBV30 to TRBJ2-3, with TRBD2 as a possible D gene (7 bases). This CDR3 has 16 residues. From germline, CDR1 is GTSNPN and CDR2 SVGIG (reference sequence). V was shortened by 1 base and J by 5 bases, with 19 bases between the two germline ends. In DNA form, the CDR3 reads TGTGCCTGGAGTGCCGAAGGGGGAGGGCCGGGAGATACGCAGTATTTT. Translation: CAWSAEGGGPGDTQYF.

The chain recombines TRBV2 with TRBJ2-2, with D possibly matching TRBD2 (6 bases). CDR1 SNHLY and CDR2 FYNNEI come from the germline V gene. Trimming took 7 bases from V and 5 from J, leaving 14 bases between them. The CDR3 is made up of 14 amino acids. CDR3 protein: CASKAGFGTGELFF. As DNA, the CDR3 is TGTGCCAGCAAGGCGGGGTTCGGGACCGGGGAGCTGTTTTTT.

This clonotype was picked up a small number of times. The chain has TRBV7-7 and TRBJ2-7; D gene unclear. This CDR3 is 14 amino acids long. V shed 5 bases and J shed 3 bases, with 14 bases lying between them. Germline CDR1 reads SSHAT; CDR2 reads FNYEAQ (reference sequence). CDR3 residues: CASSKHIALYEQYF. For the CDR3, the DNA is TGTGCCAGCAGCAAGCACATCGCCCTCTACGAGCAGTACTTC.

This clonotype was seen only a few times. In DNA form, the CDR3 reads TGTGCCATCAGTGAGTCCTCCCCGGCAGGGCAAGAGACCCAGTACTTC. Its protein is CAISESSPAGQETQYF. V usage is TRBV10-3 and J usage is TRBJ2-5; D perhaps matches TRBD1 (5 bases). Trimming stripped 0 bases from V and 2 bases from J, with 13 bases between. This CDR3 spans 16 amino acids. Germline V lookup: CDR1 ENHRY, CDR2 SYGVKD.

J is TRBJ2-1 and V is TRBV13, with 10 nucleotides matching TRBD1. Germline-derived CDR1 and CDR2 are PRHDT and FYEKMQ (reference sequence). V shed 3 bases and J 6 bases; nucleotides not matched to a gene: 5. The CDR3 spans 15 residues. CDR3 DNA: TGTGCCAGCAGCTTCGGACAGGGGGGTGTCAATGAGCAGTTCTTC. It translates to CASSFGQGGVNEQFF.

The table lists this clonotype with many counts. This chain uses TRBV11-2 with TRBJ2-3, with D maybe TRBD1 (5 bases). This CDR3 is 14 amino acids long. Germline V gene data show CDR1 as SGHAT and CDR2 as FQNNGV. V lost 0 bases to trimming and J lost 5 bases, with 9 bases between them. CDR3 region: CASSLDQGVDTQYF. Written as DNA, the CDR3 is TGTGCCAGCAGCTTAGATCAAGGGGTAGATACGCAGTATTTT.

The rearrangement joins TRBV3-1 to TRBJ2-2, with 13 bases aligning to TRBD2. J was trimmed by 5 bases and V by 5 bases; bases with no gene match: 14. There are 19 residues in the CDR3. Per the germline V gene, CDR1 is LGHDT and CDR2 is YNNKEL (reference sequence). The DNA of the CDR3 is TGTGCCAGCAGCACCGAACGGAGACTAGCGGGAGGCGGGACCGGGGAGCTGTTTTTT. This codes for CASSTERRLAGGGTGELFF.